This T cell receptor (beta chain) was sequenced during a study of OX40 agonist ivuxolimab in advanced cancers. The wider study: Aged roughly 23 to 80 with a mean of approximately 60 years, they were almost 85% male. Partial responses occurred in three patients (one hepatocellular carcinoma, two cutaneous melanoma).

Overall study results and limits: Some nonresponders additionally presented with little normalized T-cell clonal expansion. Expanded clones tended on average to be more numerous among CD8+ T cells than CD4+.

About this clone: Its antigen is not known.

Libraries were prepared by immunoSEQ multiplex PCR; TCRdb keeps only in-frame clonotypes and omits some of them. The data hold 40,000 to 50,000 clones, with roughly nine tenths observed a single time. Sequencing used CD4+ or CD8+ T cells sorted from blood, obtained in a trial of the OX40 agonist ivuxolimab. The sequence derives from an adult with an advanced solid tumor such as melanoma, head and neck, liver or kidney cancer.

Here the CDR3 reads CASTHTTRETQYF. In DNA, the CDR3 is TGTGCTAGTACACACACAACGAGAGAGACCCAGTACTTC. V gene TRBV12-5 combines with J gene TRBJ2-5; D is unresolved. The germline V gene has CDR1 LGHNT and CDR2 FRNRAP. CDR3 length: 13 amino acids. The V gene lost 8 bases and the J gene lost 4 bases, with 14 bases spanning the gap.